The 7 T cell receptor beta chains given below trace back to one sample, sequenced in a study of siplizumab effects on memory and regulatory T cells. TCRdb keeps only in-frame clones here, not all; method: immunoSEQ multiplex PCR. Here the sample spans about 100,000 clones, 92% being singletons. The sequencing input was Tregs sorted from blood. Receptor source: a human donor in good health.

CDR3: CASSPSNSPLHF. The CDR3, as DNA: TGTGCCAGCAGTCCCTCTAATTCACCCCTCCACTTT. The genes are TRBV28 and TRBJ1-6; D remains unclear. This CDR3 region has 12 residues. Trimming took off 5 bases at V and 6 bases at J, with 5 bases between the two ends. From germline, CDR1 is MDHEN and CDR2 SYDVKM.

This sequence joins TRBV19 and TRBJ2-1, with 12 bases lining up with TRBD2. Germline V gene sequence: CDR1 LNHDA, CDR2 SQIVND (reference sequence). V lost 5 bases, J lost 4 bases, and 6 bases stayed unmatched. The CDR3 length is 16 residues. The CDR3 sequence is CASSLRTSGIYNEQFF. The CDR3 bases are TGTGCCAGTAGTCTCCGGACTAGCGGGATTTACAATGAGCAGTTCTTC.

This clone has a single count. The genes are TRBV6-6 and TRBJ2-4, with D perhaps TRBD2 (5 bases). Per the germline V gene, CDR1 is MNHNY and CDR2 is SVGAGI (reference sequence). The V end was cut by 0 bases, the J end by 2 bases, with 11 bases between. The CDR3 consists of 16 residues. In nucleotides, the CDR3 is TGTGCCAGCAGTTACTCAGAGGGCTTGACCAAAAACATTCAGTACTTC. Translated: CASSYSEGLTKNIQYF.

The chain couples TRBV19 to TRBJ2-1; 9 nucleotides agree with TRBD2. Unmatched junction bases numbered 8, after V lost 1 base and J lost 7 bases. Per germline, CDR1 LNHDA and CDR2 SQIVND (reference sequence). This CDR3 is 16 amino acids long. CDR3 coding DNA: TGTGCCAGTAGTATAGGGGCGGGAGGGCCTAGGAATGAGCAGTTCTTC. Translating gives CASSIGAGGPRNEQFF.

This clone was counted between two and nine times. CDR3 loop: CASSPTGLEQYF. In DNA form, the CDR3 reads TGTGCCAGTAGCCCGACAGGGTTGGAGCAGTACTTC. The chain links TRBV11-2 to TRBJ2-7; 7 positions match TRBD1. V shed 9 bases and J 7 bases; nucleotides not matched to a gene: 9. Germline CDR1 reads SGHAT; CDR2 reads FQNNGV. CDR3 length: 12 residues.

This chain links TRBV4-1 with TRBJ2-7, with 7 bases matching TRBD1. V was pared by 1 base and J by 3 bases, with 6 bases of the junction left unmatched. There are 15 residues in the CDR3. Per germline, CDR1 MGHRA and CDR2 YSYEKL. The DNA of the CDR3 is TGCGCCAGCAGCCAAGTAAGCGACAGGGACTACGAGCAGTACTTC. It encodes CASSQVSDRDYEQYF.

The chain recombines TRBV11-2 with TRBJ2-7; no clear D. Germline CDR1 and CDR2: SGHAT and FQNNGV. The ends were cut back, 5 bases at V and 6 bases at J, with 8 bases in the middle. This CDR3 comprises 11 residues. CDR3: CASSKRREQYF. For the CDR3, the DNA is TGTGCCAGCAGCAAGCGTCGCGAGCAGTACTTC.